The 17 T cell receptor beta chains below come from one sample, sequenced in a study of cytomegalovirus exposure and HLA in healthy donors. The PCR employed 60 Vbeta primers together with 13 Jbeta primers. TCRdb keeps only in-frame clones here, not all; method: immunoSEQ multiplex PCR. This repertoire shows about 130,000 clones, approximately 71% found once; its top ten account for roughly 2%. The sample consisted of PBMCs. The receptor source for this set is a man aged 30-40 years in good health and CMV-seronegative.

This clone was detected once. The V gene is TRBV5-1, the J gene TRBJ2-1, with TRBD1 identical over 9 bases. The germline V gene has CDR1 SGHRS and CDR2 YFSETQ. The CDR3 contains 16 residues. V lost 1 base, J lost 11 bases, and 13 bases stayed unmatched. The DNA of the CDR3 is TGCGCCAGCAGCTTGTCGACAGGGGGGTTTGGGGTTAAGCAGTTCTTC. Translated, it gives CASSLSTGGFGVKQFF.

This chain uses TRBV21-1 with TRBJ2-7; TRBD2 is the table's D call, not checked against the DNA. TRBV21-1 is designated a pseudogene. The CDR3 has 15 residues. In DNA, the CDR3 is TGTGCCAGCAGCGAGCTCCCAGCGGGAGCCCACGAGCAGTACTTC. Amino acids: CASSELPAGAHEQYF.

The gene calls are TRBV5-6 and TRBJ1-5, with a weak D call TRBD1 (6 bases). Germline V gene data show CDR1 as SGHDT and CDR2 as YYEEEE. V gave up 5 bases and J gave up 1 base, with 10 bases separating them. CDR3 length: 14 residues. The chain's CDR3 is CASRTQGSNQPQHF. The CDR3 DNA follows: TGTGCCAGCAGAACTCAGGGGAGCAATCAGCCCCAGCATTTT.

The CDR3: CASSPTQALYEQYF. The CDR3 DNA is TGTGCCAGCAGTCCCACACAGGCGCTATACGAGCAGTACTTC. This rearrangement joins TRBV6-5 to TRBJ2-7; the D gene is possibly TRBD1 (5 bases). Germline loops: CDR1 MNHEY, CDR2 SVGAGI. Trimming cost V 5 bases and J 4 bases, with 15 bases left between them. CDR3 length equals 14 residues.

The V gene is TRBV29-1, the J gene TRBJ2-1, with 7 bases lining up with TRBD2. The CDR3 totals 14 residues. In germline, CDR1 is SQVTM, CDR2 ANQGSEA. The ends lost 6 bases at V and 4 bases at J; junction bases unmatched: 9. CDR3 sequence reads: CSVAGTNVYNEQFF. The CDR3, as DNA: TGCAGCGTGGCCGGGACTAATGTTTACAATGAGCAGTTCTTC.

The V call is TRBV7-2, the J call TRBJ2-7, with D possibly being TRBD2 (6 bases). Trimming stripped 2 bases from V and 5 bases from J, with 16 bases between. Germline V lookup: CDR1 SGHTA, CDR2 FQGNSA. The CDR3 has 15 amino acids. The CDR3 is CASSLMSRWGDEQYF. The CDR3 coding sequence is TGTGCCAGCAGCTTAATGAGCAGGTGGGGGGACGAGCAGTACTTC.

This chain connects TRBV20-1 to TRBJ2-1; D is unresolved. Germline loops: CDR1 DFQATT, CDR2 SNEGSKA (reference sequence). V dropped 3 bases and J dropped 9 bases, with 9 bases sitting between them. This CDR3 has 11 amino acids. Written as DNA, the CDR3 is TGCAGTGCTAGCTTTGTCGGTGAGCAGTTCTTC. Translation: CSASFVGEQFF.

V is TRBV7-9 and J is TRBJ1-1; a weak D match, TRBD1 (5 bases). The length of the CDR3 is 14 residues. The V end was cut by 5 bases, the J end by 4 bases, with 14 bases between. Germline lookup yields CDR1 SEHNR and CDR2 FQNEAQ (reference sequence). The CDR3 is CASSELQGGTEAFF. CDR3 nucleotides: TGTGCCAGCAGCGAACTCCAGGGAGGCACTGAAGCTTTCTTT.

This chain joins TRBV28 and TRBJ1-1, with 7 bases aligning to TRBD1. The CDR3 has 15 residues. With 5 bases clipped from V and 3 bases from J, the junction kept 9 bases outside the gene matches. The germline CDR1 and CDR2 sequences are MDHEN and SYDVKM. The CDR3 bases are TGTGCCAGCAGTGCTCCCGGGACAGTGGACACTGAAGCTTTCTTT. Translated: CASSAPGTVDTEAFF.

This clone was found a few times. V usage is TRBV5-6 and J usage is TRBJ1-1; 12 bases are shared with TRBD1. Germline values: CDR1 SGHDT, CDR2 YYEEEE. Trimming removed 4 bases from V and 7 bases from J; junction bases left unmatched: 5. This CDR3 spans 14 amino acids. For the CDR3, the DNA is TGTGCCAGCAGCACCGGGACAGGGGGCCTTGAAGCTTTCTTT. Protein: CASSTGTGGLEAFF. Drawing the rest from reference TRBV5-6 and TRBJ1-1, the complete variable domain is DAGVTQSPTHLIKTRGQQVTLRCSPKSGHDTVSWYQQALGQGPQFIFQYYEEEERQRGNFPDRFSGHQFPNYSSELNVNALLLGDSALYLCASSTGTGGLEAFFGQGTRLTVV.

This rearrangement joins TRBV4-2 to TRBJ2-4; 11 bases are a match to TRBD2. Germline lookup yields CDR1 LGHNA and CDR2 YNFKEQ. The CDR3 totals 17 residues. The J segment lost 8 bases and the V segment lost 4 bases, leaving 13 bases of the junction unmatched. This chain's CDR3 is CASSPGGLAVGRDIQYF. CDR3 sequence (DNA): TGTGCCAGCAGCCCGGGGGGACTAGCGGTAGGAAGGGACATTCAGTACTTC.

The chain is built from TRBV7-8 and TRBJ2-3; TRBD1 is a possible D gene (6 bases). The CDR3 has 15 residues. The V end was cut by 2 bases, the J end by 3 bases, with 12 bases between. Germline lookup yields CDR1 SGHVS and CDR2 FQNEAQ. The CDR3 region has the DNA TGTGCCAGCAGCTTAACAGGGTCGGTGACAGATACGCAGTATTTT. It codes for CASSLTGSVTDTQYF. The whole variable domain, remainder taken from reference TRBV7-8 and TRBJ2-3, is GAGVSQSPRYKVAKRGQDVALRCDPISGHVSLFWYQQALGQGPEFLTYFQNEAQLDKSGLPSDRFFAERPEGSVSTLKIQRTQQEDSAVYLCASSLTGSVTDTQYFGPGTRLTVL.

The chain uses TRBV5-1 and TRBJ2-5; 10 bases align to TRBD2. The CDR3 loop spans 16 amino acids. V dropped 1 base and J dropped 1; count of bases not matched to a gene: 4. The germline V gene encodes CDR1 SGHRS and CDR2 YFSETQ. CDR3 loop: CASSLSGLAVQETQYF. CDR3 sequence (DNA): TGCGCCAGCAGCTTGAGTGGACTAGCGGTCCAAGAGACCCAGTACTTC.

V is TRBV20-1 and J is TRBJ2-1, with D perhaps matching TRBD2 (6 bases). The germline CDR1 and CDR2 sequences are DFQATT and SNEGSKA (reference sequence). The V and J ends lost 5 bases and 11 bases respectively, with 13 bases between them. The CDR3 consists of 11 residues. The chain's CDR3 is CSASSGRKQFF. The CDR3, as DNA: TGCAGTGCTTCCTCGGGGAGGAAGCAGTTCTTC.

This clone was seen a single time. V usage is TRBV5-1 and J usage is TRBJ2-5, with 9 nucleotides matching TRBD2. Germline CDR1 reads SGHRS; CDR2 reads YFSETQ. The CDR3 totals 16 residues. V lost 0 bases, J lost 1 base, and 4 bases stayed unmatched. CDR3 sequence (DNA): TGCGCCAGCAGCTTGGAGTCTAGCGGGGTCCAAGAGACCCAGTACTTC. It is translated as CASSLESSGVQETQYF.

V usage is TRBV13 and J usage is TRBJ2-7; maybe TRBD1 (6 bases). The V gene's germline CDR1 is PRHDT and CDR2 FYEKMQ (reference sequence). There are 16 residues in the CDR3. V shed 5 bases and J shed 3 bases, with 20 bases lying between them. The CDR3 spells CASSLTTQGSLYEQYF. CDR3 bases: TGTGCCAGCAGCCTAACCACTCAGGGGTCCCTCTACGAGCAGTACTTC.

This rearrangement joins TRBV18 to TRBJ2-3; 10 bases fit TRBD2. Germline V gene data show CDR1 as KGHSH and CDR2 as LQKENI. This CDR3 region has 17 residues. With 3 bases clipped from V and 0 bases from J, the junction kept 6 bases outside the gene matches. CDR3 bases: TGTGCCAGCTCACCGACGGCGGGACTAGCGAGCACAGATACGCAGTATTTT. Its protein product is CASSPTAGLASTDTQYF.